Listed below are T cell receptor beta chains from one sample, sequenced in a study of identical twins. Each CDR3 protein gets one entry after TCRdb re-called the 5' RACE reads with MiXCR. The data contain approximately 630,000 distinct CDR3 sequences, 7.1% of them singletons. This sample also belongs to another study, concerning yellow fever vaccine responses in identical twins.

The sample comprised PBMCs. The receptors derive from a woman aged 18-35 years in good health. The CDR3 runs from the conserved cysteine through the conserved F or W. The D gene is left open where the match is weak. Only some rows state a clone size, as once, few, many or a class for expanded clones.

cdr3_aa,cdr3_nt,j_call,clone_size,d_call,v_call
CASRSGGLDTQYF,TGTGCCAGCAGATCTGGAGGGCTAGATACGCAGTATTTT,TRBJ2-3,.,.,TRBV7-2
CASREDRGSSPLHF,TGTGCCAGCAGGGAAGACAGGGGGAGTTCACCCCTCCACTTT,TRBJ1-6,.,TRBD1,TRBV12-3/TRBV12-4
CASTSYGQDYEQYF,TGTGCCAGCACCTCCTACGGGCAGGACTACGAGCAGTACTTC,TRBJ2-7,.,.,TRBV6-1
CASSLGPGGNTEAFF,TGTGCCAGCAGCTTAGGCCCGGGTGGGAACACTGAAGCTTTCTTT,TRBJ1-1,.,.,TRBV7-2
CASTEGTARAYEQYF,TGTGCCAGCACCGAGGGAACAGCAAGAGCCTACGAGCAGTACTTC,TRBJ2-7,few,.,TRBV6-1
CASSERGKAFF,TGCGCCAGCAGTGAGAGGGGGAAAGCTTTCTTT,TRBJ1-1,.,.,TRBV10-1
CAISGGTGSGGQYF,TGTGCCATCAGTGGAGGGACAGGGAGCGGGGGGCAGTACTTC,TRBJ2-7,few,.,TRBV10-3
CASSKEVPAETQYF,TGTGCCAGCAGCAAGGAGGTCCCCGCGGAGACCCAGTACTTC,TRBJ2-5,few,.,TRBV21-1
CASSQAGGAKDTQYF,TGTGCCAGCAGCCAGGCGGGGGGGGCCAAAGATACGCAGTATTTT,TRBJ2-3,few,TRBD2,TRBV12-3/TRBV12-4
CASSLSRGIVETQYF,TGTGCCAGCAGTTTATCCAGGGGTATAGTGGAGACCCAGTACTTC,TRBJ2-5,few,.,TRBV27
CASSPNTNTGELFF,TGTGCCAGCAGTCCGAACACGAACACCGGGGAGCTGTTTTTT,TRBJ2-2,many,.,TRBV12-3/TRBV12-4
CASSWGRAGTSEGDEQFF,TGTGCCAGCAGTTGGGGCAGGGCTGGGACTAGCGAAGGGGATGAGCAGTTCTTC,TRBJ2-1,few,TRBD2,TRBV6-5
CASTTLGAESYPQYF,TGTGCCAGCACCACCCTAGGGGCAGAGTCATACCCGCAGTACTTC,TRBJ2-7,many,.,TRBV12-3/TRBV12-4
CASSHGQGPLNEQFF,TGTGCCAGCAGCCACGGACAGGGACCCTTGAATGAGCAGTTCTTC,TRBJ2-1,many,TRBD1,TRBV3-1